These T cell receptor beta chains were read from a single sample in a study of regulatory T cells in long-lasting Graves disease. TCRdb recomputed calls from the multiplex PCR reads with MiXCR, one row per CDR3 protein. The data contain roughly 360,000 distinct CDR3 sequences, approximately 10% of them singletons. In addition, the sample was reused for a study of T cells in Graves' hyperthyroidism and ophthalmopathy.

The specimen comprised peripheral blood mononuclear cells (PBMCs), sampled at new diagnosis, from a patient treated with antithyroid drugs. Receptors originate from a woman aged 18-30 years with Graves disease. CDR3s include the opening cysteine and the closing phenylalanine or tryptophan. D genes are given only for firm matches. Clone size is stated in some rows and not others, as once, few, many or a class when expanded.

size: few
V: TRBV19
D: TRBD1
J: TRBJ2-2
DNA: TGTGCCAGTAGTTGGGACAGGGTCTACACCGGGGAGCTGTTTTTT
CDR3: CASSWDRVYTGELFF

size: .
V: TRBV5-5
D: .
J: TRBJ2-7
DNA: TGTGCCAGCAGCTTCAGGGAAAGGGTCCCCGGGTACGAGCAGTACTTC
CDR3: CASSFRERVPGYEQYF

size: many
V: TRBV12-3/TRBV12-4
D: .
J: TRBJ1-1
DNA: TGTGCCAGCAGCCGCAGGGGTTTACGTACCACTGAAGCTTTCTTT
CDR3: CASSRRGLRTTEAFF

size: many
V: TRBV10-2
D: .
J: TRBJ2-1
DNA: TGCGCCAGCAGTGAGTTCGGGTTCGCTGAGCAGTTCTTC
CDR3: CASSEFGFAEQFF

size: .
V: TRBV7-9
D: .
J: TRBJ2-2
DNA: TGTGCCACCTACACCGGGGAGCTGTTTTTT
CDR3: CATYTGELFF

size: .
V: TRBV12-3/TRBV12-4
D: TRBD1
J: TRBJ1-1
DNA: TGTGCCAGCAGTTTATACAGGGGTGCGGGAGAAGCTTTCTTT
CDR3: CASSLYRGAGEAFF

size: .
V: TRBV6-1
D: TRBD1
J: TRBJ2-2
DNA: TGTGCCAGCAGTCGGGACAGGGTGGTTCAGCTGTTTTTT
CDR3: CASSRDRVVQLFF

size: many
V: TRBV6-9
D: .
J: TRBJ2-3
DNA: TGTGCCAGCAGTTACTCTGGGTTGGGACCCACAGATACGCAGTATTTT
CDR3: CASSYSGLGPTDTQYF

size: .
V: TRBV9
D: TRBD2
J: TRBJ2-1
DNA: TGTGCCAGCAGCGCGACTAGCGGGAGGACGGTAAGCAATGAGCAGTTCTTC
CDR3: CASSATSGRTVSNEQFF

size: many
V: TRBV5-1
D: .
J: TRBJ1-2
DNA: TGCGCCAGCAGCTCCACGACAGGCGGGTTCTATGGCTACACCTTC
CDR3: CASSSTTGGFYGYTF

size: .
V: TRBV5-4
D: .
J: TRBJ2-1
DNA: TGTGCCAGCAGAACAAAGAGCGCCGGTTACAATGAGCAGTTCTTC
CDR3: CASRTKSAGYNEQFF

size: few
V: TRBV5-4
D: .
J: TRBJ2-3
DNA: TGTGCCAGCAGCTTGCAGGCGGGGCCCACAGATACGCAGTATTTT
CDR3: CASSLQAGPTDTQYF

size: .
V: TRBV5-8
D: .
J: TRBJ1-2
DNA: TGTGCCAGCAGCTTCATTACAGACCAATTCAACTATGGCTACACCTTC
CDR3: CASSFITDQFNYGYTF

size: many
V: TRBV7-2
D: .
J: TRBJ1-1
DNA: TGTGCCAGCAGCTTAGACGTCGGGACTGAAGCTTTCTTT
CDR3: CASSLDVGTEAFF

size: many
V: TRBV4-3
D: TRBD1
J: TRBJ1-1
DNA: TGCGCCAGCAGCCCCGACAGGGTAAGGAACACTGAAGCTTTCTTT
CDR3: CASSPDRVRNTEAFF

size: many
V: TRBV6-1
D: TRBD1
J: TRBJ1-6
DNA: TGTGCCAGTAAAACTCAGGGGGAATCACCCCTCCACTTT
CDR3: CASKTQGESPLHF

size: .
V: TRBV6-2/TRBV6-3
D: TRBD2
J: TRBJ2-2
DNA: TGTGCCAGCAGTATTCTTTTGATAGCGGGGGCCGCGAACACCGGGGAGCTGTTTTTT
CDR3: CASSILLIAGAANTGELFF

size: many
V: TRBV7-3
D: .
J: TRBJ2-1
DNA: TGTGCCAGCAGCCCATCGACTTGGGTCTACAATGAGCAGTTCTTC
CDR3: CASSPSTWVYNEQFF

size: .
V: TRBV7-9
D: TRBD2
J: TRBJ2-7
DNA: TGTGCCAGCAGCTTAAGGGGGACACCCGGGACTAGCGCCACCGTTTTCCCCTACGAGCAGTACTTC
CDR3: CASSLRGTPGTSATVFPYEQYF

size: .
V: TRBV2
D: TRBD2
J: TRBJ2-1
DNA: TGTGCCAGCAGCTTTGGGGAGAGACTAGCGGGTCGGAATGAGCAGTTCTTC
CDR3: CASSFGERLAGRNEQFF

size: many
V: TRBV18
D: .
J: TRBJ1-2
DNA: TGTGCCAGCAGCCCAGGCGGTTATGGCTACACCTTC
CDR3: CASSPGGYGYTF

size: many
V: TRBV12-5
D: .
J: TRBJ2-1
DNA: TGTGCTAGTGGTTTGGTAAATACGATCGGCTTGAGGGGTATAGAAGGAAATGAGCAGTTCTTC
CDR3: CASGLVNTIGLRGIEGNEQFF

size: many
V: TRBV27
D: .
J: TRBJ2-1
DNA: TGTGCCAGCAGTCCCGCCGGGCCCCTTCTCTACAATGAGCAGTTCTTC
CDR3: CASSPAGPLLYNEQFF

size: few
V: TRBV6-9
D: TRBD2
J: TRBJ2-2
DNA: TGTGCCAGCAGTTTTTCTAGCGGGAGGGCCTTATGGACCGGGGAGCTGTTTTTT
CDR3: CASSFSSGRALWTGELFF

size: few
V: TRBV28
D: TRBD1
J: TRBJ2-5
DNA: TGTGCCAGCAGTCCGATAGGGACAGCTCAAGAGACCCAGTACTTC
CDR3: CASSPIGTAQETQYF

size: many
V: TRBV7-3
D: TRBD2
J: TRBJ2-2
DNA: TGTGCCAGCAGCCCCCTACCTAGCGGGGACACCGAGGAGCTGTTTTTT
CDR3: CASSPLPSGDTEELFF

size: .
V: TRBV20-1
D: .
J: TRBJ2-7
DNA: TGCAGTGCTAGAAATTCCGGGACACCCGAGCAGTACTTC
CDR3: CSARNSGTPEQYF

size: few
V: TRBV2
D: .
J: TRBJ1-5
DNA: TGTGCCAGCAGGACGGGTTCCAGGAGCAATCAGCCCCAGCATTTT
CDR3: CASRTGSRSNQPQHF

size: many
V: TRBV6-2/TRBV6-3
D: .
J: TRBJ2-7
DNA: TGTGCCAGCAGTTACAACCGGGACTACGAGCAGTACTTC
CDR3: CASSYNRDYEQYF

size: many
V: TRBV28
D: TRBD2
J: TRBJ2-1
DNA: TGTGCCAGCAGTTTCGATACTAGCGGAAATGAGCAGTTCTTC
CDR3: CASSFDTSGNEQFF

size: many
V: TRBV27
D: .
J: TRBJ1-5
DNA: TGTGCCAGCGGAAGGCAGCAGCCCCAGCATTTT
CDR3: CASGRQQPQHF

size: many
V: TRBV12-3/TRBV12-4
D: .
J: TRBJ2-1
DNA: TGTGCCAGCAGTTGGCACAGGGCTTACTCCTACAATGAGCAGTTCTTC
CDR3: CASSWHRAYSYNEQFF

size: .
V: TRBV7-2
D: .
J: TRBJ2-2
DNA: TGTGCCAGCAGCGAAGGACCCTTTACGGAGCTGTTTTTT
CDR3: CASSEGPFTELFF

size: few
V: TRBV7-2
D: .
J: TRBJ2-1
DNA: TGTGCCAGCACCCTATTTAGCCCCCAGTACGATGAGCAGTTCTTC
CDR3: CASTLFSPQYDEQFF

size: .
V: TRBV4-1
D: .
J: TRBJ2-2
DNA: TGCGCCAGCAGCCAAGATTGGAGGGAAGGAAACACCGGGGAGCTGTTTTTT
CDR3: CASSQDWREGNTGELFF

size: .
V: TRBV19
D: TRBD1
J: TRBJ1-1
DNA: TGTGCCAGTAGTGAAAACAGGGGCATGAACACTGAAGCTTTCTTT
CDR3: CASSENRGMNTEAFF

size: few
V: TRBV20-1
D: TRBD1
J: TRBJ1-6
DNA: TGCAGTGCTCACAGGGGGGGGAGCTCCTATAATTCACCCCTCCACTTT
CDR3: CSAHRGGSSYNSPLHF

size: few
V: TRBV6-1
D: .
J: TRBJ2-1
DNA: TGTGCCAGCAGCCTTACACCGGGGGGCTACAACAATGAGCAGTTCTTC
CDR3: CASSLTPGGYNNEQFF

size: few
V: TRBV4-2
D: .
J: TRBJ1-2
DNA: TGTGCCAGCAGCCAAGAGGACAGAAGCTTCTATGGCTACACCTTC
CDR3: CASSQEDRSFYGYTF

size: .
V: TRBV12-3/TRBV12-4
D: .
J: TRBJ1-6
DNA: TGTGCCAGCAGCTGGGGGGTAATCTCACCCCTCCACTTT
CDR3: CASSWGVISPLHF

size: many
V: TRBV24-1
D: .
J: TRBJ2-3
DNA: TGTGCCACCAGTGATTTCCCACCTCGAGAGGGGAGTAGCACAGATACGCAGTATTTT
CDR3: CATSDFPPREGSSTDTQYF

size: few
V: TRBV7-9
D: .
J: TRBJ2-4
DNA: TGTGCCAGCAGCCCCCGGGACGGGCGCAAAAACATTCAGTACTTC
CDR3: CASSPRDGRKNIQYF

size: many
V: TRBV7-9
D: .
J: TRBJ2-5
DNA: TGTGCCAGCAGCTATAGGGATGCAGAGACCCAGTACTTC
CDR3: CASSYRDAETQYF

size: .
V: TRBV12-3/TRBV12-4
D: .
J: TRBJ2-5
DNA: TGTGCCAGCAGTTTATTTCTACCAGAGACCCAGTACTTC
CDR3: CASSLFLPETQYF

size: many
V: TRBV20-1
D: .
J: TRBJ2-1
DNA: TGCAGTGCTAGAGACGCTGACGGGCCCAGTAGCGAGCAGTTCTTC
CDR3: CSARDADGPSSEQFF

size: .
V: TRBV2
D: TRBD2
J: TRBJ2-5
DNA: TGTGCCAGCAGTGAGGGTAGCGGGAGGGAGACCCAGTACTTC
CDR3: CASSEGSGRETQYF

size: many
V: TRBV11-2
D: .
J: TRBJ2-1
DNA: TGTGCCAGCAGCCCAACCATGGACAGTTCCAGCTCCTACAATGAGCAGTTCTTC
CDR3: CASSPTMDSSSSYNEQFF

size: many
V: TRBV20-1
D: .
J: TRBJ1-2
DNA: TGCAGTGCCACCGACAGGACGGGCTACACCTTC
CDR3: CSATDRTGYTF